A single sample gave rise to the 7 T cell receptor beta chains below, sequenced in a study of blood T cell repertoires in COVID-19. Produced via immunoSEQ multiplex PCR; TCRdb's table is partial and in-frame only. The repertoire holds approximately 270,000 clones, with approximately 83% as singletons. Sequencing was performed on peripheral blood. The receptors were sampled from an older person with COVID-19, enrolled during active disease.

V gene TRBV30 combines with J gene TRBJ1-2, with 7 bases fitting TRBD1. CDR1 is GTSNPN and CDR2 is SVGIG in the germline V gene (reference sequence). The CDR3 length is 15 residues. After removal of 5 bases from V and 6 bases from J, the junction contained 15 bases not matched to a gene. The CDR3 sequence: CAWAKSTGTANGYTF. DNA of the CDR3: TGTGCCTGGGCAAAATCTACCGGGACAGCTAATGGCTACACCTTC.

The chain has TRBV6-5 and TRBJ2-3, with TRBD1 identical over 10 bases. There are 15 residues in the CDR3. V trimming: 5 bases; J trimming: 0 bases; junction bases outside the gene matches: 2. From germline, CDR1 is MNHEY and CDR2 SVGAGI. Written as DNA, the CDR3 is TGTGCCAGCAGTCGGGGACAGGGGAGCACAGATACGCAGTATTTT. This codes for CASSRGQGSTDTQYF.

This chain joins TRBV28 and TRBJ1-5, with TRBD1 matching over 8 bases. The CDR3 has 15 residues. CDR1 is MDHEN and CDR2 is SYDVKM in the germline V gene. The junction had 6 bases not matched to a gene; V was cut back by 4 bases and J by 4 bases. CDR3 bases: TGTGCCAGCAGTTCGGGACAGGCGTTAAATCAGCCCCAGCATTTT. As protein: CASSSGQALNQPQHF.

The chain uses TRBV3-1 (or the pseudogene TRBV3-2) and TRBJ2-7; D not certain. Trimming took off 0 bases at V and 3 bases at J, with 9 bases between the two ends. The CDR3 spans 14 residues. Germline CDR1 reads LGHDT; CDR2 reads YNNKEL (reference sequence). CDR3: CASSQDVRSYEQYF. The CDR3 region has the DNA TGTGCCAGCAGCCAAGATGTAAGGAGCTACGAGCAGTACTTC.

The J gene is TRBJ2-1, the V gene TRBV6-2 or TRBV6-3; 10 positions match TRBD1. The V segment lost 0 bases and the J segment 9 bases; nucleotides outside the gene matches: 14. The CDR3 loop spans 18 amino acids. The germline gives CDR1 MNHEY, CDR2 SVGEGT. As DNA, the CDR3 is TGTGCCAGCAGTTACTCCGGGTACAACCGGGACAGGGGTGGTGAGCAGTTCTTC. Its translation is CASSYSGYNRDRGGEQFF.

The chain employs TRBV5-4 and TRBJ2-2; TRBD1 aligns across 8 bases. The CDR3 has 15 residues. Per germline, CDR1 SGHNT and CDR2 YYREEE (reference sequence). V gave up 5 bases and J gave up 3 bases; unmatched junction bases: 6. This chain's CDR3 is CASRSPDRDTGELFF. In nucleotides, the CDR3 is TGTGCCAGCAGATCCCCGGACAGGGACACCGGGGAGCTGTTTTTT.

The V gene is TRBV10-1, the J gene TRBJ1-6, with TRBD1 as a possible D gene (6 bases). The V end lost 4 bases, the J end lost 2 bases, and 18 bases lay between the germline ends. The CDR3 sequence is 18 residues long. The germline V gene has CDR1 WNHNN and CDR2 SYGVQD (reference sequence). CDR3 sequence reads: CASSVEQGSEPYNSPLHF. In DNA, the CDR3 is TGCGCCAGCAGTGTCGAACAGGGTTCGGAGCCCTATAATTCACCCCTCCACTTT.